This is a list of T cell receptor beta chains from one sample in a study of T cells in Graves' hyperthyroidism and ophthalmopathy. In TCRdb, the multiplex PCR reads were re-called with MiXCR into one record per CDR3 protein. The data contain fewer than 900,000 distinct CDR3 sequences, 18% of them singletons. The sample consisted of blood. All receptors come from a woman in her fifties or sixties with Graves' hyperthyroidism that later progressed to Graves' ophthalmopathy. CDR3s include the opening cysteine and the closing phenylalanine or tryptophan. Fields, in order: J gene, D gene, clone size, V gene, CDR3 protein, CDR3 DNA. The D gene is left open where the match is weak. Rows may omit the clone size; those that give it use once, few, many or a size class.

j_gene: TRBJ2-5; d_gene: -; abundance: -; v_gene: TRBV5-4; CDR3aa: CASSGGLQETQYF; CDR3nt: TGTGCCAGCAGCGGGGGACTTCAAGAGACCCAGTACTTC
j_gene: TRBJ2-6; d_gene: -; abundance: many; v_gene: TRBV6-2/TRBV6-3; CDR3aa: CASSYSGANVLTF; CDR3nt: TGTGCCAGCAGTTACTCTGGGGCCAACGTCCTGACTTTC
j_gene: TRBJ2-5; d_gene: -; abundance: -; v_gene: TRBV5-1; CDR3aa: CASSSRVETQYF; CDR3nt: TGCGCCAGCAGCTCCAGGGTAGAGACCCAGTACTTC
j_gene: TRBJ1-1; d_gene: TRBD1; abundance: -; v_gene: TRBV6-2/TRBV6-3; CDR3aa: CASSQRRTGRTEAFF; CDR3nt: TGTGCCAGCAGTCAACGAAGGACAGGGAGGACTGAAGCTTTCTTT
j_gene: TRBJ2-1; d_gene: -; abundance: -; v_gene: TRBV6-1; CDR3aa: CASTEPGYNEQFF; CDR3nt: TGTGCCAGCACGGAACCCGGTTACAATGAGCAGTTCTTC
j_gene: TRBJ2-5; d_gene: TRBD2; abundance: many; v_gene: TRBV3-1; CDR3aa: CASSQGLAGGDQETQYF; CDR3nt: TGTGCCAGCAGCCAAGGGCTAGCGGGGGGGGACCAAGAGACCCAGTACTTC
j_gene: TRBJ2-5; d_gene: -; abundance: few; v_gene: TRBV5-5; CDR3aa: CASSLLGGEETQYF; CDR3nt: TGTGCCAGCAGCTTGTTGGGTGGGGAAGAGACCCAGTACTTC
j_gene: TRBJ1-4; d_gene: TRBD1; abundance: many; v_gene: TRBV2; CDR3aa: CATKQGVTNEKLFF; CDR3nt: TGTGCCACGAAACAGGGGGTAACTAATGAAAAACTGTTTTTT
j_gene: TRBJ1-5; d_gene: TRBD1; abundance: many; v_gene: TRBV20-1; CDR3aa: CSAGGTDSNQPQHF; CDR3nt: TGCAGTGCCGGGGGGACAGATAGCAATCAGCCCCAGCATTTT
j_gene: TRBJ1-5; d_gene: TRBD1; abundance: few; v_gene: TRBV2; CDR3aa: CASSGSLTGISNQPQHF; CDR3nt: TGTGCCAGCAGCGGAAGCCTGACAGGGATTAGCAATCAGCCCCAGCATTTT